This T cell receptor beta chain was retrieved from a study of T cells expressing NK-cell markers. TCRdb reanalyzed the 5' RACE reads and collapses them to one entry per CDR3 protein, without DNA. Its table lists 550,000 or so distinct CDR3 sequences. The clonotype comes from a man aged 18 to 30 in good health. Sequencing was performed on blood T cells: a sorted CD56 or NKG2C T cell subset, CD4+ or CD8+ T cells, or bulk PBMC T cells (not recorded which).

This chain's CDR3 is CSAHLAVPNNEQFF. The chain has TRBV20-1 and TRBJ2-1. Germline V lookup: CDR1 DFQATT, CDR2 SNEGSKA (reference sequence). The CDR3 is made up of 14 amino acids.